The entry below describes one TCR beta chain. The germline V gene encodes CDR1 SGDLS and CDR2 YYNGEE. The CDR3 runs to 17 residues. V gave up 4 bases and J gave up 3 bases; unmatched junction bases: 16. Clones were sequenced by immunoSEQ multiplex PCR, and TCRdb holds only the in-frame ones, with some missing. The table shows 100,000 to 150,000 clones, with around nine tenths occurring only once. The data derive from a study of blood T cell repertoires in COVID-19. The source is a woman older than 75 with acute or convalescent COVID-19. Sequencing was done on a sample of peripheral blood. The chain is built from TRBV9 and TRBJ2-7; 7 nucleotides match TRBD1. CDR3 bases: TGTGCCAGCAGCAAGCAGGACAGGCCTCTAGGGATCTACGAGCAGTACTTC. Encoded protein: CASSKQDRPLGIYEQYF.